This TCR beta chain was identified in a study of shared clonotypes between healthy human individuals. CDR3 length: 17 amino acids. In germline, CDR1 is MNHEY, CDR2 SMNVEV (reference sequence). The junction had 12 bases not matched to a gene; V was cut back by 5 bases and J by 6 bases. This table comes from immunoSEQ multiplex PCR, and its TCRdb copy is limited to in-frame clones, with some not included. The repertoire consists of 560,000 or so clones, with 90% to 97% occurring once and the leading ten covering 0.11%. In regard to this clone: Its antigen is as yet unknown.

Findings of the study overall: Shared clonotypes: 4.5% to 6% naive CD4, 3.5% to 4% naive CD8, 2.3% memory CD4, more than 0.3% memory CD8.

Naive CD8 cells comprised CD45RO-negative, CCR7-positively selected cells, excluding terminally differentiated effector memory CD45RA+ cells. The receptor was isolated from a woman aged 25 to 39 in good health. The chain carries TRBV27 and TRBJ2-1, with 11 bases matching TRBD2. Source material: naive CD8+ T cells sorted from blood. The DNA for the CDR3 is TGTGCCAGCAGTCCCAGGTGGGGCACTAGCGGGAGCAATGAGCAGTTCTTC. It specifies CASSPRWGTSGSNEQFF.